Sequencing of this T cell receptor beta chain was carried out in a study of blood T cells in healthy people across ages. With a J-beta primer mix and a sample-barcoded 5' primer, a second PCR ran about 7 to 12 cycles. TCRdb independently ran MiXCR on the 5' RACE reads; one entry per CDR3 protein. The sample includes over a million distinct CDR3 sequences, approximately 42% of them seen just once. For this clonotype: Its cognate antigen is unknown.

V was clipped by 0 bases and J by 0 bases, with 11 bases between them. This CDR3 spans 16 amino acids. CDR1 SGHRS and CDR2 YFSETQ come from the germline V gene. The donors, healthy Caucasians from Russia, were aged about 6 to 95. Isolation recovered at least 6.5 million PBMCs from every sample. Whole-study results and caveats: Diversity was estimated from one million T cells, and these estimates were considered underestimates.

The receptor was derived from a woman aged 18-29 years in good health. The chain combines TRBV5-1 with TRBJ2-3; D might be TRBD1 (6 bases). Sequences were obtained from blood. The CDR3 here is CASSLEVGASTDTQYF. The CDR3 DNA follows: TGCGCCAGCAGCTTGGAAGTGGGGGCGAGCACAGATACGCAGTATTTT.